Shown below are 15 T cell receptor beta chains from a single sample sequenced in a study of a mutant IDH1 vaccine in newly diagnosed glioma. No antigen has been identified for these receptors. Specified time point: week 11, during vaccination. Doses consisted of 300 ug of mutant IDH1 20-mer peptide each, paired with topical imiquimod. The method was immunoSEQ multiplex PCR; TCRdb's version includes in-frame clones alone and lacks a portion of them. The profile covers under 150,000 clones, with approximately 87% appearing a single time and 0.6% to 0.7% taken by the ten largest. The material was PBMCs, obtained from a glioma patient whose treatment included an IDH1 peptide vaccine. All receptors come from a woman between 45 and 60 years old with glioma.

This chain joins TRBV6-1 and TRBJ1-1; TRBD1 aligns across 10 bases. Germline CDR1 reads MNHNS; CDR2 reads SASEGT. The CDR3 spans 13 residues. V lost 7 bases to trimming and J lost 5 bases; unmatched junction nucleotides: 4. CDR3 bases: TGTGCCAGCATCCGGGACAGGGGTACTGAAGCTTTCTTT. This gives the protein CASIRDRGTEAFF.

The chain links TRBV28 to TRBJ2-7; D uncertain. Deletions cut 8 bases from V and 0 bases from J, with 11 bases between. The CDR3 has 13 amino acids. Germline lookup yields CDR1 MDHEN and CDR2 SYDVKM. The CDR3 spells CASEAATSYEQYF. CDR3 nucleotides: TGTGCCAGCGAGGCCGCAACCTCCTACGAGCAGTACTTC.

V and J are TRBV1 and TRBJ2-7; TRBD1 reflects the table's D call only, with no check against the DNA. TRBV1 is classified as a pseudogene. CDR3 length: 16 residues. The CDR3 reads CTSSQAPTGPIYEQYF. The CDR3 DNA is TGCACCAGCAGCCAGGCTCCGACAGGCCCGATCTACGAGCAGTACTTC.

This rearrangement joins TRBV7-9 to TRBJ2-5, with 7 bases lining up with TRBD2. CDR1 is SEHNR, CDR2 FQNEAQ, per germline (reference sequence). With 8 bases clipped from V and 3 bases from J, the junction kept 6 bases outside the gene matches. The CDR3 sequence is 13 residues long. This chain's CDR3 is CASLFRGEETQYF. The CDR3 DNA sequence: TGTGCCAGCCTATTTCGGGGGGAAGAGACCCAGTACTTC.

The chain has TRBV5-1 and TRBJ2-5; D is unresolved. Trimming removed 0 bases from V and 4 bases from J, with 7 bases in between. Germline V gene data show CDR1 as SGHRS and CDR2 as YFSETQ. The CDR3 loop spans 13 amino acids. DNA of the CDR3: TGCGCCAGCAGCTTGGGGGTGAGAGAGACCCAGTACTTC. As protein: CASSLGVRETQYF. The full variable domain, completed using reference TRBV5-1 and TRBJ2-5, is KAGVTQTPRYLIKTRGQQVTLSCSPISGHRSVSWYQQTPGQGLQFLFEYFSETQRNKGNFPGRFSGRQFSNSRSEMNVSTLELGDSALYLCASSLGVRETQYFGPGTRLLVL.

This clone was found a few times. CDR3 DNA sequence: TGTGCCAGCAGCTTCGGGACCGGGGAGCTGTTTTTT. This codes for CASSFGTGELFF. V is TRBV5-4 and J is TRBJ2-2; D remains unclear. Trimming stripped 2 bases from V and 5 bases from J, with 4 bases between. The CDR3 contains 12 residues. Per the germline V gene, CDR1 is SGHNT and CDR2 is YYREEE (reference sequence).

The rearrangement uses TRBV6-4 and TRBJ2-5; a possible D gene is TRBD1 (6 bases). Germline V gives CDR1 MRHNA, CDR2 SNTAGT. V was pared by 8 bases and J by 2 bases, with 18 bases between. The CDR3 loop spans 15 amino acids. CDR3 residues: CASSHRQGKQETQYF. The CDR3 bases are TGTGCCAGCTCCCATCGGCAGGGGAAGCAAGAGACCCAGTACTTC.

The CDR3 bases are TGTGCCAGCAGCTTAAGGATTGGAGGTCAGCCCCAGCATTTT. Residues: CASSLRIGGQPQHF. This chain uses TRBV27 with TRBJ1-5; D gene ambiguous. Trimming took off 6 bases at V and 6 bases at J, with 15 bases between the two ends. Germline V CDR1 and CDR2: MNHEY, SMNVEV (reference sequence). The CDR3 totals 14 residues.

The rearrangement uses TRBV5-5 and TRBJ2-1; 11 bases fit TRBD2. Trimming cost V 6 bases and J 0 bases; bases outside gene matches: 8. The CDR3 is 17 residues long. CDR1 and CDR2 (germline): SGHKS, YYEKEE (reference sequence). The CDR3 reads CASTLRGTSGSYNEQFF. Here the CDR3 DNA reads TGTGCCAGCACCCTCCGGGGGACTAGCGGCTCCTACAATGAGCAGTTCTTC.

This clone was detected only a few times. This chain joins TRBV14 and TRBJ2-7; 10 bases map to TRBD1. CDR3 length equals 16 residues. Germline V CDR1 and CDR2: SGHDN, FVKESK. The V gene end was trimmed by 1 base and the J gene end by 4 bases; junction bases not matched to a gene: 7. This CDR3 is CASSQAWTGGRYEQYF. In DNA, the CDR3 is TGTGCCAGCAGCCAAGCGTGGACAGGGGGGAGGTACGAGCAGTACTTC.

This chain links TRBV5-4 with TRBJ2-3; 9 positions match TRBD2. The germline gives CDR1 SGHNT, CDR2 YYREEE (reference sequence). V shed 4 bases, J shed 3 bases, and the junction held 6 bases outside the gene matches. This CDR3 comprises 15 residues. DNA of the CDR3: TGTGCCAGCAGCCCCGCTAGCGGGACTACAGATACGCAGTATTTT. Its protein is CASSPASGTTDTQYF.

DNA of the CDR3: TGTGCCAGCAGCCGGGACTATTCCGAGCAGTACTTC. Protein product: CASSRDYSEQYF. This rearrangement joins TRBV7-9 to TRBJ2-7; 7 bases are shared with TRBD2. Germline V lookup: CDR1 SEHNR, CDR2 FQNEAQ (reference sequence). V gave up 5 bases and J gave up 6 bases; unmatched junction bases: 4. The CDR3 is 12 amino acids. The variable domain in full, completed from reference TRBV7-9 and TRBJ2-7, reads DTGVSQNPRHKITKRGQNVTFRCDPISEHNRLYWYRQTLGQGPEFLTYFQNEAQLEKSRLLSDRFSAERPKGSFSTLEIQRTEQGDSAMYLCASSRDYSEQYFGPGTRLTVT.

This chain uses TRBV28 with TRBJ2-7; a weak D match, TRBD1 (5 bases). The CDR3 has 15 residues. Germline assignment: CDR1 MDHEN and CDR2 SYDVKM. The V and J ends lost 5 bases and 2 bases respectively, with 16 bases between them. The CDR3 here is CASSPIFGQAYEQYF. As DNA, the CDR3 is TGTGCCAGCAGTCCTATCTTCGGACAAGCCTACGAGCAGTACTTC.

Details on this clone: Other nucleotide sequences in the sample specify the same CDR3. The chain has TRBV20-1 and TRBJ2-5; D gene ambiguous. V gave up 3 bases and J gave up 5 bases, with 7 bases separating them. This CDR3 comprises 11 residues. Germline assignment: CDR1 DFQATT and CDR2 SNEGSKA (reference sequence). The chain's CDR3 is CSARVGETQYF. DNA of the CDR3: TGCAGTGCTAGGGTGGGGGAGACCCAGTACTTC.

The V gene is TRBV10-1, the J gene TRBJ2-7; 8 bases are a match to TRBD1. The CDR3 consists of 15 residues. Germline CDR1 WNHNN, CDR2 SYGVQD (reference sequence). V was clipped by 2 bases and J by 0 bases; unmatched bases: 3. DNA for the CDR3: TGCGCCAGCAGTGAGGACAGGGGCCTCTCCTACGAGCAGTACTTC. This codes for CASSEDRGLSYEQYF.